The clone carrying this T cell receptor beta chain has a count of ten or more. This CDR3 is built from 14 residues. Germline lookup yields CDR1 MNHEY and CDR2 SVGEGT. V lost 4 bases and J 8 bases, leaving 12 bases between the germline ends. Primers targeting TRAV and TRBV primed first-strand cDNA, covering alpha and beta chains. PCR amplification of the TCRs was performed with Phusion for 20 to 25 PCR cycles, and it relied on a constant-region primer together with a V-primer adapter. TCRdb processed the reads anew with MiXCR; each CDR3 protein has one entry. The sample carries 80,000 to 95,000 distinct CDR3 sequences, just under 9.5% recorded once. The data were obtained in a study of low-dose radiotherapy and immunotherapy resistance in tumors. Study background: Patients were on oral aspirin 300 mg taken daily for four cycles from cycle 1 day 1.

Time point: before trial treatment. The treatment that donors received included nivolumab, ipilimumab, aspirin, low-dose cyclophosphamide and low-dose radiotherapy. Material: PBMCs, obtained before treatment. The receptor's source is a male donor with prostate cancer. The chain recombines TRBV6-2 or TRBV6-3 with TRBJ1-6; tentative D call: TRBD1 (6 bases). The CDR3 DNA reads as TGTGCCAGCAGTTCCACAGCAGGGGATTCACCCCTCCACTTT. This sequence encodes CASSSTAGDSPLHF.